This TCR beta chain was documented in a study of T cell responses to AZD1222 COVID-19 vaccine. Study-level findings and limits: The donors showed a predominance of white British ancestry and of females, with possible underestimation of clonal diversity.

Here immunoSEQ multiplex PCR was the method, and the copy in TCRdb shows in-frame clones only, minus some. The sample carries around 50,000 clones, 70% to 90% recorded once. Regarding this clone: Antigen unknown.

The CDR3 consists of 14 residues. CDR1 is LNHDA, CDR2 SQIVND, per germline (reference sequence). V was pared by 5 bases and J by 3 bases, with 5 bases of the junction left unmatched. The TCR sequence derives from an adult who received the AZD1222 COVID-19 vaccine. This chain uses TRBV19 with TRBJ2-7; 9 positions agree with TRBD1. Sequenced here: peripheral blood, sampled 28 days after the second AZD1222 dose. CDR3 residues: CASSRGQGIYEQYF. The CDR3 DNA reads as TGTGCCAGTAGTCGAGGACAGGGGATCTACGAGCAGTACTTC.